This T cell receptor beta chain was sequenced during a study of shared clonotypes between healthy human individuals (dated by TCRdb to 2018 to 2020). For context, the study as a whole: A couple of women and a few men aged 18 to 49 years were included in the cohort. For each donor, three plates each were used for CD4 naive and CD4 memory, two plates were used for CD8 naive, and one plate was used for CD8 memory. To estimate repertoire size and how much clonotypes are shared between individuals, the study performed deep sequencing of blood TCR repertoires from roughly five healthy adults. To increase sequencing depth and limit assay-specific biases, different laboratories used diverse techniques to prepare libraries and sequence TCR repertoires. Leukapheresis yielded between about 0.8 and 8.9 billion PBMCs per donor. On the study overall, not on this receptor specifically: Pairwise subsampling indicated that sequencing depth was expected to affect the degree of clonotype sharing among donors. Sampling was restricted to blood, and TCR repertoires in tissues likely differ from the TCR repertoires found in blood. The small number of donors limited the genetic and exposure-history diversity represented. Across four donors, roughly 5.1% of naive CD4, roughly 3.5% of naive CD8, roughly 2.2% of memory CD4, and under 0.45% of memory CD8 clonotypes were shared. Even with the large sequencing depth, rarefaction of the sorted-subset datasets indicated that sequencing was incomplete. Compared with non-shared clonotypes, the clonotypes found in all four sorted-subset donors had higher generation probabilities. Estimated clonotype richness was generally larger for naive than for memory subsets.

Using the deep immunoSEQ assay, TCR CDR3 regions were amplified from genomic DNA by multiplex PCR. For each cell subset, the extracted genomic DNA was distributed evenly across all wells of several immunoSEQ 96-well plates, and each plate served as one replicate. For sorted subsets, each replicate PCR was loaded with 150 to 250 ng genomic DNA, equivalent to 30,000 or so T cell genomes. The purified libraries were quantified using a Qubit 3.0 fluorometer, sized with a Bioanalyzer 2100, and then quantified again using the KAPA Library Quantification kit. A separate single-read 150-cycle Illumina NextSeq 550 flow cell was used to sequence each immunoSEQ 96-well plate. On the study's bioinformatics: The immunoSEQ output contained only junctional sequences without quality scores, so filtering could not match that applied to full-length reads. To assign V/J genes and CDR3, sequences were annotated against IMGT germline references using PyIR, a Python wrapper for IgBLAST v1.9. Any read was removed if the V/J assignment was weak (E-value above 1e-6), the CDR3 was missing, or the read contained stop codons, out-of-frame junctions, or ambiguous translated residues. V3J clonotypes were defined by identical inferred V gene, J gene, and CDR3 amino acid sequence. To compute the percentage overlap between repertoires, the number of shared unique clonotypes was divided by the size of the smaller repertoire. Repertoire richness was assessed with RTK rarefaction, the Chao1 estimator, and Recon v2.1 estimates of unobserved clonotypes. OLGA was used to compute generation probabilities for all TCRbeta clonotypes that the gDNA method yielded from a few donors. TCRdb mirrors the immuneACCESS table, restricted to in-frame sequences. Some clones are absent from its copies; in checked studies, under half trace to an unresolved V gene, and the reason for the others is unknown. D and trimming come from the DNA, and the V and J calls and clone size come from that table. Here the sample has about 1 million clones; around 82% occur a single time. The ten top clones hold around 0.47% of the sample.

The donors were healthy, HIV-negative adults with no recently reported acute infections or vaccinations. All donors were Caucasian adults living in Nashville, Tennessee, USA. CD4+ T cells were enriched through magnetic negative selection, after which naive cells were positively selected on CD45RA and the remaining negative fraction served as the memory subset. After blood collection by leukapheresis, PBMCs were isolated using Ficoll-Histopaque density gradient centrifugation and then cryopreserved in the vapor phase of liquid nitrogen. Analytical flow cytometry was used to check the purity and quantity of each magnetically sorted T cell population. Each sorted fraction had its genomic DNA isolated and then quantified by UV absorbance on a Nanodrop 2000c. About this clone itself: Its antigen is currently not known. Base quality data are lacking; no much larger clone is found one base away.

The junction shows trimming of 2 bases on V and 4 bases on J, plus 6 bases between the germline ends. CDR1 and CDR2, looked up from the germline V gene, are SGHRS and YFSETQ. Counted from cysteine to phenylalanine, this CDR3 has 12 amino acids. The read is trimmed to its CDR3 DNA, 36 bases read in frame from base 1. The sequencing sample was made of memory CD4+ T cells from PBMCs. What this sample's cell subset or site label stands for: CD45RA-negative fraction. This receptor chain uses TRBV5-1 and TRBJ2-5, with the D segment identity uncertain. The TCR comes from a man between 18 and 29 years old in good health. Some clones in this sample may be carry-over from other donors' samples. The CDR3 corresponds to CASSFESETQYF. The DNA sequence is given as TGCGCCAGCAGCTTTGAGTCAGAGACCCAGTACTTC. Full variable domain (CDR3 extended with the reference TRBV5-1 and TRBJ2-5 proteins): KAGVTQTPRYLIKTRGQQVTLSCSPISGHRSVSWYQQTPGQGLQFLFEYFSETQRNKGNFPGRFSGRQFSNSRSEMNVSTLELGDSALYLCASSFESETQYFGPGTRLLVL.